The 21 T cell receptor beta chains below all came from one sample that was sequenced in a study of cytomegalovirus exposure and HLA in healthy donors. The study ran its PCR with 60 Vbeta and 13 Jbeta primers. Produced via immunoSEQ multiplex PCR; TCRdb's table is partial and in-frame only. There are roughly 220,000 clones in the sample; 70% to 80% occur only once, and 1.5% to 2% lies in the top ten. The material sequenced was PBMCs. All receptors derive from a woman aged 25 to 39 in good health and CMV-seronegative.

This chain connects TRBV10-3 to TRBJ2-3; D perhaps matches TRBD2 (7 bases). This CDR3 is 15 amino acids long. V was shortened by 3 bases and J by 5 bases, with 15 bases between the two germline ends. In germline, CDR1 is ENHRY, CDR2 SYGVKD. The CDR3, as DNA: TGTGCCATCAGTGACCGGGCGGGGGCGGGAGATACGCAGTATTTT. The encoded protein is CAISDRAGAGDTQYF.

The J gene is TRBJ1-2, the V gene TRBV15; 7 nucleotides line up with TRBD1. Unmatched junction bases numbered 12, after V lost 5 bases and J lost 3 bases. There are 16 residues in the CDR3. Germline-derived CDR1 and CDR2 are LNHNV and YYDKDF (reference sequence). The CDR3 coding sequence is TGTGCCACCAGCCGAGGCGGGACAGCCTCTGACTATGGCTACACCTTC. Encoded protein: CATSRGGTASDYGYTF.

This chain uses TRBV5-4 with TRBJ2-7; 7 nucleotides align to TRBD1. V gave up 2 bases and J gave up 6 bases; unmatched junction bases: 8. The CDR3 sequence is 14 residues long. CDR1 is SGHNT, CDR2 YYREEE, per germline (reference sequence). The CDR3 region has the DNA TGTGCCAGCAGCTTTGAACAGGGGACCGCCGAGCAGTACTTC. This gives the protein CASSFEQGTAEQYF.

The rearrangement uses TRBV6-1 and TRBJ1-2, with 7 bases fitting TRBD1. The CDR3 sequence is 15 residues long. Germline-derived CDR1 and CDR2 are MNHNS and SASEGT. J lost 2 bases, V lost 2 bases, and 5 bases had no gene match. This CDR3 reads CASSENRDSNYGYTF. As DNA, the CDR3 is TGTGCCAGCAGTGAAAATAGGGACAGCAACTATGGCTACACCTTC.

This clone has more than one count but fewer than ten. CDR3: CASSQDAGVKTQYF. The CDR3 bases are TGCGCCAGCAGCCAAGATGCCGGGGTTAAGACCCAGTACTTC. The chain links TRBV4-3 to TRBJ2-5, with TRBD2 as a possible D gene (5 bases). The V end was cut by 0 bases, the J end by 6 bases, with 11 bases between. The length of the CDR3 is 14 residues. The germline V gene has CDR1 LGHNA and CDR2 YSLEER.

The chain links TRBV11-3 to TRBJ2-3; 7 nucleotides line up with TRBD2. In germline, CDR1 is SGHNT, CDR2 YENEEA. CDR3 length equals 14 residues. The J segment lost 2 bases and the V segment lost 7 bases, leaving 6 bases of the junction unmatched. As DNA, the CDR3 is TGTGCCAGCACCCGCGGGGGACCCACAGATACGCAGTATTTT. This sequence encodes CASTRGGPTDTQYF.

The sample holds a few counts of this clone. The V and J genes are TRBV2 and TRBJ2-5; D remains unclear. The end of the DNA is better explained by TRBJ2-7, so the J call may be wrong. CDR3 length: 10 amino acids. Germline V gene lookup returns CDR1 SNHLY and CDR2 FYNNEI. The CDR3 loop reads CASSLGEQYF. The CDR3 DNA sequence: TGTGCCAGCAGTCTAGGCGAGCAGTACTTC.

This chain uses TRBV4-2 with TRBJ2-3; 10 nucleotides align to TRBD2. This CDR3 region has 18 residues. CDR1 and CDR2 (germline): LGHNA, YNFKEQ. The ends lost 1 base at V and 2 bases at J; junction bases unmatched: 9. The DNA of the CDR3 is TGTGCCAGCAGCCAAGTGGCTAGCGGGGGCCCTATCACAGATACGCAGTATTTT. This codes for CASSQVASGGPITDTQYF.

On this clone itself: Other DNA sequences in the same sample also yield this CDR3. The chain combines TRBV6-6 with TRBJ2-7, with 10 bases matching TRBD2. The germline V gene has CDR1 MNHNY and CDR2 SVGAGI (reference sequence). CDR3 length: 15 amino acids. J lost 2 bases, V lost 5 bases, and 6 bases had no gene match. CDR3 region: CASSRGLAETYEQYF. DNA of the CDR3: TGTGCCAGCAGTCGCGGACTAGCGGAGACCTACGAGCAGTACTTC.

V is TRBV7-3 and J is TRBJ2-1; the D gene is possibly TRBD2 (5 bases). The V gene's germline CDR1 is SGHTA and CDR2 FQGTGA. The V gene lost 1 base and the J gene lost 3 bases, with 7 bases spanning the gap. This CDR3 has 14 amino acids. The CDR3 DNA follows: TGTGCCAGCAGCTTAATCGGGAACTACAATGAGCAGTTCTTC. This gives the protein CASSLIGNYNEQFF. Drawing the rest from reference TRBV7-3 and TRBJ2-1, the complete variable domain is GAGVSQTPSNKVTEKGKYVELRCDPISGHTALYWYRQSLGQGPEFLIYFQGTGAADDSGLPNDRFFAVRPEGSVSTLKIQRTERGDSAVYLCASSLIGNYNEQFFGPGTRLTVL.

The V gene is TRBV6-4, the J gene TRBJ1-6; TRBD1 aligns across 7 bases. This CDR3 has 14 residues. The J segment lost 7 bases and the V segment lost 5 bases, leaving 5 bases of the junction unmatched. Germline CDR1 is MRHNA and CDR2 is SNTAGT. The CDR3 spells CASSLTGPNSPLHF. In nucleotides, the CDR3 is TGTGCCAGCAGTCTGACAGGGCCCAATTCACCCCTCCACTTT.

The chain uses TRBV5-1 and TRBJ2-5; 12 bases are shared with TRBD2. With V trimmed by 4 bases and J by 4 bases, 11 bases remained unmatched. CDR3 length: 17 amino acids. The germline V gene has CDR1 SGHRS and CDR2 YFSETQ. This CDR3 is CASSPGKTSGGLETQYF. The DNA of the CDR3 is TGCGCCAGCAGCCCGGGTAAGACTAGCGGGGGCCTAGAGACCCAGTACTTC. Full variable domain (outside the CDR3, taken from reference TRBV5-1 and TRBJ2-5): KAGVTQTPRYLIKTRGQQVTLSCSPISGHRSVSWYQQTPGQGLQFLFEYFSETQRNKGNFPGRFSGRQFSNSRSEMNVSTLELGDSALYLCASSPGKTSGGLETQYFGPGTRLLVL.

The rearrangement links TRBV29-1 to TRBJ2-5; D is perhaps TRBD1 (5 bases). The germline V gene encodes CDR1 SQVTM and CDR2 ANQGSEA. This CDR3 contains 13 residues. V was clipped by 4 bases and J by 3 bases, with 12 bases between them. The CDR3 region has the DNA TGCAGCGTTGCGGCAGGGATGAAAGAGACCCAGTACTTC. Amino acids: CSVAAGMKETQYF.

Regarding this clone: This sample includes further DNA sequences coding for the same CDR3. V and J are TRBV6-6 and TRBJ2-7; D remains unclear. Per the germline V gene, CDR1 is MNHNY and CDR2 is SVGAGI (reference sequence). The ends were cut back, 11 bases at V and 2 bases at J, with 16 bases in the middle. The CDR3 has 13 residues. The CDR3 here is CASLGDSTYEQYF. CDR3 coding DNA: TGTGCCTCCCTCGGCGACTCCACCTACGAGCAGTACTTC.

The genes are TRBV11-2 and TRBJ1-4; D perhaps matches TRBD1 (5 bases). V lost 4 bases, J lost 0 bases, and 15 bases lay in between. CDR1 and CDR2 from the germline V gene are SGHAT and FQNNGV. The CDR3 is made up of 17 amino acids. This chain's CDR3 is CASSSIDSPTTNEKLFF. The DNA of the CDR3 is TGTGCCAGCAGCTCAATTGACAGCCCCACAACTAATGAAAAACTGTTTTTT.

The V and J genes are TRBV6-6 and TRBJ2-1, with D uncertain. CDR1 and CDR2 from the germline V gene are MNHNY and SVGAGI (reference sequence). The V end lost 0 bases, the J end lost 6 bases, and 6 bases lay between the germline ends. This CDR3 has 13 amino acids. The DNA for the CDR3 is TGTGCCAGCAGTTACTCGAACGGCAATGAGCAGTTCTTC. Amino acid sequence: CASSYSNGNEQFF.

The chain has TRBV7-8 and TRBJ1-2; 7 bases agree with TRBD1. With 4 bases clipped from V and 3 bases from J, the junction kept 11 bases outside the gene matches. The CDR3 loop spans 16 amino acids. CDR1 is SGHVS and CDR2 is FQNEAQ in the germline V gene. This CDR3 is CASSSHRTGVDYGYTF. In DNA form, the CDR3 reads TGTGCCAGCAGCTCACACCGGACAGGCGTGGACTATGGCTACACCTTC.

CDR3 loop: CASSASGTSGTGELFF. DNA of the CDR3: TGTGCCAGCAGTGCTTCCGGGACTAGCGGTACCGGGGAGCTGTTTTTT. This sequence joins TRBV6-1 and TRBJ2-2; 11 bases fit TRBD2. With V trimmed by 4 bases and J by 5 bases, 6 bases remained unmatched. Germline CDR1 reads MNHNS; CDR2 reads SASEGT. The CDR3 sequence is 16 residues long.

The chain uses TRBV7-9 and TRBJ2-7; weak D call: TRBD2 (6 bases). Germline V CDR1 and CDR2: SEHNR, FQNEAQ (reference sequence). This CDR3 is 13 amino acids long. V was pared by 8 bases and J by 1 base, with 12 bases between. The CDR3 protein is CASRVEGSYEQYF. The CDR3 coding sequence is TGTGCCAGCCGGGTGGAGGGATCCTACGAGCAGTACTTC.

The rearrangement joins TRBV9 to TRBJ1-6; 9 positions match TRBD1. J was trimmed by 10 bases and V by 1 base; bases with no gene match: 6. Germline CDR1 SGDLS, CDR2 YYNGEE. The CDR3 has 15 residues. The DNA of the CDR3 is TGTGCCAGCAGCGTATCAGATACAGGGGGCTCACCCCTCCACTTT. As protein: CASSVSDTGGSPLHF.

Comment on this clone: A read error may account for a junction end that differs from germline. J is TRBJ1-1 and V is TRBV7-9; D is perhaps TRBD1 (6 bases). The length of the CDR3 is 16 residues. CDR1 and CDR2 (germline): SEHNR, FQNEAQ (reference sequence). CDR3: CSSSLPPGALGTEAFF. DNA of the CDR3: TGTTCCAGCAGCCTTCCTCCAGGGGCGCTCGGCACTGAAGCTTTCTTT.